This is a list of T cell receptor beta chains from one sample in a study of beta chain features in type 1 diabetes. Only in-frame clones appear in the TCRdb table, and some are missing; sequencing was by immunoSEQ multiplex PCR. The table lists a few hundred thousand clones, about 24% of them singletons. Sequenced: naive CD4+ T cells from blood. These receptors were obtained from a woman aged 25 to 39 with type 1 diabetes. The CDR3 runs from the conserved cysteine through the conserved F or W. Clone size is not always given. Where it is, it says once, few, many or a class for expanded clones.

TRBJ1-2 | . | TRBV4-1 | 17 | CASSQPPGQGPDYGYTF
TRBJ2-3 | few | TRBV28 | 13 | CASRGSDTDTQYF
TRBJ1-1 | . | TRBV5-4 | 13 | CASSFGGDTEAFF
TRBJ2-6 | few | TRBV14 | 13 | CASSLSGANVLTF
TRBJ2-6 | few | TRBV30 | 12 | CALASGANVLTF
TRBJ1-4 | . | TRBV18 | 14 | CASSPRSSNEKLFF
TRBJ1-4 | . | TRBV29-1 | 13 | CSAGRARGEKLFF
TRBJ2-4 | few | TRBV6-5 | 13 | CASSWGQKNIQYF
TRBJ2-1 | . | TRBV5-1 | 16 | CASGEDEGTIYNEQFF
TRBJ1-5 | . | TRBV11-2 | 15 | CASSLQGHSNQPQHF
TRBJ1-2 | few | TRBV5-4 | 14 | CASSTGTGNHGYTF
TRBJ2-1 | . | TRBV29-1 | 13 | CSVAEASGNEQFF
TRBJ2-7 | . | TRBV5-6 | 15 | CASSHTQAGTYEQYF
TRBJ2-5 | few | TRBV9 | 17 | CASSPVSGDLFEETQYF
TRBJ1-1 | . | TRBV14 | 15 | CASSQVAGGYTEAFF
TRBJ2-1 | once | TRBV12-5 | 15 | CASGAGTGAYNEQFF
TRBJ2-7 | few | TRBV9 | 15 | CASSYRGEIVYEQYF
TRBJ2-1 | . | TRBV7-2 | 14 | CASSQGLAYNEQFF
TRBJ2-2 | few | TRBV9 | 17 | CASSPRGQGGNTGELFF
TRBJ2-3 | few | TRBV9 | 16 | CASSVRQAGSTDTQYF
TRBJ2-7 | few | TRBV9 | 15 | CASSPRQGIAYEQYF
TRBJ2-3 | few | TRBV9 | 15 | CASSSTSGHTDTQYF
TRBJ2-7 | . | TRBV30 | 15 | CAWNLAGGSHYEQYF
TRBJ1-1 | few | TRBV19 | 15 | CASKPQGRLNTEAFF